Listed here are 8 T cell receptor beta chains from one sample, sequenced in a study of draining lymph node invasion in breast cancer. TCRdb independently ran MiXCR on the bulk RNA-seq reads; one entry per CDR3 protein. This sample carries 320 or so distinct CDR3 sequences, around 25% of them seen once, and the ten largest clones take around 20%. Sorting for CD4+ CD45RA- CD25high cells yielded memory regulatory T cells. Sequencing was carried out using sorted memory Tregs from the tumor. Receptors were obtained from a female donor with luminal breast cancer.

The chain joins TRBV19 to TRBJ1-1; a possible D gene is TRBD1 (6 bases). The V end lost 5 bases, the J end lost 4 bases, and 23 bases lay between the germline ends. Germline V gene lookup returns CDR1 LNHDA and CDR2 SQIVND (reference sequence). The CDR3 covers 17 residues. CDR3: CASSPQGTGMYGTEAFF. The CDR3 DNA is TGTGCCAGTAGTCCACAGGGAACAGGGATGTACGGCACTGAAGCTTTCTTT.

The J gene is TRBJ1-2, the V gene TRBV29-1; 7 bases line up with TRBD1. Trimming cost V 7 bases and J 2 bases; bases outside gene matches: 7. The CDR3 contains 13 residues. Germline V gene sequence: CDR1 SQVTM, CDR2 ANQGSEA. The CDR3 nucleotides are TGCAGCGCTGGACGGACAGGCAACTATGGCTACACCTTC. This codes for CSAGRTGNYGYTF. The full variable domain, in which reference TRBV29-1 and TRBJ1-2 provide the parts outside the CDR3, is SAVISQKPSRDICQRGTSLTIQCQVDSQVTMMFWYRQQPGQSLTLIATANQGSEATYESGFVIDKFPISRPNLTFSTLTVSNMSPEDSSIYLCSAGRTGNYGYTFGSGTRLTVV.

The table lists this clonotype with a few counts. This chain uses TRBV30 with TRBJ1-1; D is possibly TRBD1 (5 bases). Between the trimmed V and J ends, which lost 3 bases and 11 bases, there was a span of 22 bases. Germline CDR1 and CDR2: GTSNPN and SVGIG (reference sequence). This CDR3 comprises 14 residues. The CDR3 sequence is CAWSLPPGPQRAFF. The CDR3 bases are TGTGCCTGGAGCCTACCCCCGGGACCCCAGAGGGCTTTCTTT.

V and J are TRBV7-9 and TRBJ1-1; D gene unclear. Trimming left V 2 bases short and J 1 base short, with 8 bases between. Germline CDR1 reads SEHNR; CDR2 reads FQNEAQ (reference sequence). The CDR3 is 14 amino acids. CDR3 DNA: TGTGCCAGCAGCTTAATCCGACAGAACACTGAAGCTTTCTTT. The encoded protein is CASSLIRQNTEAFF.

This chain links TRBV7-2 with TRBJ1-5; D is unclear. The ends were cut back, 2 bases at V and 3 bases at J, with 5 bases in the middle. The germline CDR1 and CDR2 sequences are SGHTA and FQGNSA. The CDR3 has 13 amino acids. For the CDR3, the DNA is TGTGCCAGCAGCTTAAGCCTCAATCAGCCCCAGCATTTT. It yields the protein CASSLSLNQPQHF.

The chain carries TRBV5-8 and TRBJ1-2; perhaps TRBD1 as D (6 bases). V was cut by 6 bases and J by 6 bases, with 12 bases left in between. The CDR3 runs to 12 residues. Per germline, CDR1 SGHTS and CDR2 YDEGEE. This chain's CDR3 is CASNRDYDGYTF. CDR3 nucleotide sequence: TGTGCCAGCAACAGGGATTATGATGGCTACACCTTC.

CDR3 DNA: TGCGCCAGCAGCTTGGGTCACAATATTAACTATGGCTACACCTTC. It encodes CASSLGHNINYGYTF. The chain joins TRBV5-1 to TRBJ1-2; D ambiguous. The germline V and J ends were trimmed by 0 bases and 1 base, with 10 bases remaining between them. Germline CDR1 reads SGHRS; CDR2 reads YFSETQ. The CDR3 has 15 residues.

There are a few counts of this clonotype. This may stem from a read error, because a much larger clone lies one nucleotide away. This CDR3 is CASALWVNTEAFF. For the CDR3, the DNA is TGTGCCAGCGCGCTCTGGGTGAACACTGAAGCTTTCTTT. The chain employs TRBV6-5 and TRBJ1-1; D gene uncertain. CDR1 MNHEY and CDR2 SVGAGI come from the germline V gene. The CDR3 length is 13 residues. V dropped 8 bases and J dropped 0 bases, with 10 bases sitting between them.